One T cell receptor beta chain is described in this entry. Generated by immunoSEQ multiplex PCR, the TCRdb table keeps only in-frame clones and is missing some. The sample lists tens of thousands of clones, 85% to 95% occurring once. This sample was taken from a study of technical replicates of blood from a handful of donors. Germline-derived CDR1 and CDR2 are SGHNT and YYREEE (reference sequence). The CDR3 extends over 15 amino acids. Trimming shortened V by 0 bases and J by 3 bases, and 13 bases separated the two germline ends. The sequence was obtained from a human donor in good health. Some clones in this sample may be carry-over from other donors' samples. Specimen: PBMCs. The chain carries TRBV5-4 and TRBJ2-7, with D possibly being TRBD1 (5 bases). The CDR3 nucleotides read TGTGCCAGCAGCTTGGCTGGACCAGGGCGCTACGAGCAGTACTTC. This gives the protein CASSLAGPGRYEQYF.